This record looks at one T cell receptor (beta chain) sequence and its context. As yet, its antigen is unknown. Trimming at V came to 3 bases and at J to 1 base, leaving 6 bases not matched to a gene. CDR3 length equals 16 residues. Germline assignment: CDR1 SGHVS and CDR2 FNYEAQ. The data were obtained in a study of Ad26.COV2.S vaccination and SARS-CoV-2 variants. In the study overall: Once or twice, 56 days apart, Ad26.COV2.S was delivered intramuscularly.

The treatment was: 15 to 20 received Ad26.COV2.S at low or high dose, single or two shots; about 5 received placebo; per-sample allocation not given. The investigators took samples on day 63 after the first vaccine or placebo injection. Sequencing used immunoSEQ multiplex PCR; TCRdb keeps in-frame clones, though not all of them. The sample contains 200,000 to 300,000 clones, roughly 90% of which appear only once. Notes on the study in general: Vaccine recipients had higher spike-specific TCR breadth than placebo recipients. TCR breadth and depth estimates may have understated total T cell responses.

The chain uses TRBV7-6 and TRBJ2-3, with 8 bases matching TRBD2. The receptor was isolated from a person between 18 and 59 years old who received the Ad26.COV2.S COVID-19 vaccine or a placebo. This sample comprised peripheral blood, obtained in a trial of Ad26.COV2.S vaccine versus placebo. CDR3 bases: TGTGCCAGCAGCTTCCAACGGGAGGGTGGCACAGATACGCAGTATTTT. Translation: CASSFQREGGTDTQYF.